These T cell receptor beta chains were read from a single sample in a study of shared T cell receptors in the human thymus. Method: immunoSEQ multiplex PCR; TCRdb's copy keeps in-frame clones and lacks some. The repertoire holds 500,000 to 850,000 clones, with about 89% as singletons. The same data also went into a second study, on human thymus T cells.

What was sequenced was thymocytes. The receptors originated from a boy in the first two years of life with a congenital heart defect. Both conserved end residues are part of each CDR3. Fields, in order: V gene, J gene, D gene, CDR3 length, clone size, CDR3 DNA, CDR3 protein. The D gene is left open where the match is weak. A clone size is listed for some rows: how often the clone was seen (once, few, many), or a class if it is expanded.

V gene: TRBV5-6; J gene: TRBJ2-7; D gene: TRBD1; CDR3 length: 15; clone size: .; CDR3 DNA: TGTGCCAGCAGCTTGGGGACAGGGATGAACTACGAGCAGTACTTC; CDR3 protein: CASSLGTGMNYEQYF
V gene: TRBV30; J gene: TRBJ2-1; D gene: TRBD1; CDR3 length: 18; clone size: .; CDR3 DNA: TGTGCCTGGACCCTCCGGGACAGGGGAGGTTCGTGGTACAATGAGCAGTTCTTC; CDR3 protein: CAWTLRDRGGSWYNEQFF
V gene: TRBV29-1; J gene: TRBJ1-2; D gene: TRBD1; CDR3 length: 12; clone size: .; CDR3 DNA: TGCAGCGTTGGGACAGGGGACTATGGCTACACCTTC; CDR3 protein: CSVGTGDYGYTF
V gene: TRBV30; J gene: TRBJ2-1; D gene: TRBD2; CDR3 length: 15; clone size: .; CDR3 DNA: TGTGCCTTCCGGACTAGCGGGGCCTTTTACAATGAGCAGTTCTTC; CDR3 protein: CAFRTSGAFYNEQFF
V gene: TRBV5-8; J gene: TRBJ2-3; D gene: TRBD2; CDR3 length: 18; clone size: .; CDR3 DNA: TGTGCCAGCAGCTTGGTCCAGCGGGCTAGCGGTAGCACAGATACGCAGTATTTT; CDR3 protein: CASSLVQRASGSTDTQYF
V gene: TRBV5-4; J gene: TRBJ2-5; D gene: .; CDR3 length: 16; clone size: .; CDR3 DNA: TGTGCCAGCAGCTTGGTCTCGGGAGTCCACCAAGAGACCCAGTACTTC; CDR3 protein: CASSLVSGVHQETQYF
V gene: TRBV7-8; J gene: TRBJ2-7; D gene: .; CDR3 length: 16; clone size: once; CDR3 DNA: TGTGCCAGCAGCTTACGGACTCCCGCACTAGGGAGGGAGCAGTACTTC; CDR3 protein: CASSLRTPALGREQYF
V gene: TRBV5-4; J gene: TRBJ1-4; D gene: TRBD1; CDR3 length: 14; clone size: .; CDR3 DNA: TGTGCCAGCAGCTTGACAGGGGATGACGGAAAACTGTTTTTT; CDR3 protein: CASSLTGDDGKLFF
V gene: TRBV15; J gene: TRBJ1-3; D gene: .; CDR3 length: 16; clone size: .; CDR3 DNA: TGTGCCACCAGCAGAGCAGCGGGGGCGGCTGGAAACACCATATATTTT; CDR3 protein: CATSRAAGAAGNTIYF
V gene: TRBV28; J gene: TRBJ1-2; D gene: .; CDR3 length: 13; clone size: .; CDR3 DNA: TGTGCCAGCAGTGGGGGGTGGAACTATGGCTACACCTTC; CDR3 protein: CASSGGWNYGYTF
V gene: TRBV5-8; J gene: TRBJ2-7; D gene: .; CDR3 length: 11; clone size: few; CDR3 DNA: TGTGCCAGCAGCTTGGCCAGGGGTGAGGACTTC; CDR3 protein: CASSLARGEDF
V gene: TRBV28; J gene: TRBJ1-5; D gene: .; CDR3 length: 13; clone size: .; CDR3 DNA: TGTGCCAGCAGTTTATCCTACAATCAGCCCCAGCATTTT; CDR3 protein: CASSLSYNQPQHF
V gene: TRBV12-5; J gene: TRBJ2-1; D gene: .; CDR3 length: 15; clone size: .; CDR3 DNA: TGTGCTAGTGGTTTGTCTAGCCGGTTTAGGGATGAGCAGTTCTTC; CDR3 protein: CASGLSSRFRDEQFF
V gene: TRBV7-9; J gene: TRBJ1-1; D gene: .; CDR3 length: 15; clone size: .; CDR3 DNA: TGTGCCAGCAGCTTTGAGGTTGGGGCAGGGCGGCAAGCTTTCTTT; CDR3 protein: CASSFEVGAGRQAFF
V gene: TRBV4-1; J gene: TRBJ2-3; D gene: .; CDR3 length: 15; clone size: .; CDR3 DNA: TGCGCCAGTTCCAATCATGGGCAGTCCGCAGATACGCAGTATTTT; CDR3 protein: CASSNHGQSADTQYF
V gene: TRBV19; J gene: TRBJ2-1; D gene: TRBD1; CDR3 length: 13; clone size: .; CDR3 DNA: TGTGCCAGTAGTACCCATAACAGGGGTGAGCAGTTCTTC; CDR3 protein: CASSTHNRGEQFF
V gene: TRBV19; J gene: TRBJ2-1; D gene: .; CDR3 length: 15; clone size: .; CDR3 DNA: TGTGCCAGTAGTATAGGTGGGAGGACTTACAATGAGCAGTTCTTC; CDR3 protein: CASSIGGRTYNEQFF
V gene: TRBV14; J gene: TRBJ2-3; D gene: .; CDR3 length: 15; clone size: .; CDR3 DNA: TGTGCCAGCAGCCAAACTCGCAGGGTAACAGATACGCAGTATTTT; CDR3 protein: CASSQTRRVTDTQYF
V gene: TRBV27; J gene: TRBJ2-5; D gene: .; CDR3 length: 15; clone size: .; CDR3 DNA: TGTGCCAGCAGTTTATCGAGTCCGGGAGAAGAGACCCAGTACTTC; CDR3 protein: CASSLSSPGEETQYF
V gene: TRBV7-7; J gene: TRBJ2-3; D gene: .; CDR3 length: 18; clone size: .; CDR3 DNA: TGTGCCAGCAGCTTAAGGGGGTATGGGGGACCCAGCACAGATACGCAGTATTTT; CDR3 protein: CASSLRGYGGPSTDTQYF
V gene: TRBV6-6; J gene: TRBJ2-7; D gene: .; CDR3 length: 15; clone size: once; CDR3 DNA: TGTGCCAGCAGTTACGGTACGTCCCAGCGTGGGGAGCAGTACTTC; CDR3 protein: CASSYGTSQRGEQYF
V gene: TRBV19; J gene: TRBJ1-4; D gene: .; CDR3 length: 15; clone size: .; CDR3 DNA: TGTGCCAGTAGTCGTATTGGGGACATTGGCGAAAAACTGTTTTTT; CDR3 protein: CASSRIGDIGEKLFF
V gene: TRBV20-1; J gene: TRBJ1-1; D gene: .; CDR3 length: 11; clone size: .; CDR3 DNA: TGCAGTGCTAGGGAGCTGATTGAAGCTTTCTTT; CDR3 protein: CSARELIEAFF
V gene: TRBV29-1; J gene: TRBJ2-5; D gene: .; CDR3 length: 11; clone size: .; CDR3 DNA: TGCAGCGTTGTACTACCCGAGACCCAGTACTTC; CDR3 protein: CSVVLPETQYF
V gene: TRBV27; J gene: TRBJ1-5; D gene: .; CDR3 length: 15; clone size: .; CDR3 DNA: TGTGCCAGCCACCCCCGCTCAGGTGAGAATCAGCCCCAGCATTTT; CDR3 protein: CASHPRSGENQPQHF
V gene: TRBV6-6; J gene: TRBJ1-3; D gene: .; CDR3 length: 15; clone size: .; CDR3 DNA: TGTGCCAGCAGTGTACAGGGAAGCTCTGGAAACACCATATATTTT; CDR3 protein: CASSVQGSSGNTIYF
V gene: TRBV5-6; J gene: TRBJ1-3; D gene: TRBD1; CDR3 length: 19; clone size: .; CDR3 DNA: TGTGCCAGCAGCTTTAATCCGGGACAGGTATCTATTGGGAGGAACACCATATATTTT; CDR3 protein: CASSFNPGQVSIGRNTIYF
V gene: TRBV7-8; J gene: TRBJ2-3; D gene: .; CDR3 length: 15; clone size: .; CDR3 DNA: TGTGCCAGCAGCAAGGGACTCACTAGCACAGATACGCAGTATTTT; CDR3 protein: CASSKGLTSTDTQYF
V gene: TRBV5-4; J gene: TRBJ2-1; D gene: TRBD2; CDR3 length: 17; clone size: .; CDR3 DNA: TGTGCCAGCAGCAACGGACTAGCGGGAGCCCCTCTCAATGAGCAGTTCTTC; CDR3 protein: CASSNGLAGAPLNEQFF